Following are 10 T cell receptor beta chains from one sample sequenced in a study of spatial heterogeneity in lung cancer. TCRdb reprocessed the 5' RACE reads via MiXCR and lists one record per CDR3 protein. Found here are just over 70,000 distinct CDR3 sequences, 8% to 9% of them singletons; the top ten hold 1.5% to 2%. This sample's time point: blood at routine non-recurrence follow-up after resection. Sequencing was performed on PBMCs, taken at follow-up. All receptors derive from a female donor with early-stage non-small cell lung cancer.

This clonotype was seen repeatedly, ten times or more. The chain uses TRBV29-1 and TRBJ2-3; 10 bases are a match to TRBD2. The CDR3 consists of 14 residues. In germline, CDR1 is SQVTM, CDR2 ANQGSEA. Trimming took 5 bases from V and 5 from J; bases not matched to a gene: 7. The CDR3 reads CSVKLAGVLDTQYF. The CDR3 coding sequence is TGCAGCGTTAAGCTAGCGGGAGTGTTAGATACGCAGTATTTT.

This clonotype occurred many times. This CDR3 reads CASRRQSYEQYF. The CDR3 DNA reads TGTGCCAGCAGACGACAGAGCTACGAGCAGTACTTC. This chain links TRBV5-8 with TRBJ2-7, with a weak D call TRBD1 (5 bases). Between the trimmed V and J ends, which lost 5 bases and 3 bases, there was a span of 9 bases. Germline assignment: CDR1 SGHTS and CDR2 YDEGEE. The CDR3 totals 12 residues.

This chain joins TRBV7-9 and TRBJ2-2; D is unclear. CDR1 SEHNR and CDR2 FQNEAQ come from the germline V gene (reference sequence). Trimming left V 6 bases short and J 5 bases short, with 1 base between. The CDR3 contains 10 residues. CDR3 loop: CASRTGELFF. The CDR3 DNA sequence: TGTGCCAGCAGAACCGGGGAGCTGTTTTTT.

This clonotype was recorded many times. V is TRBV19 and J is TRBJ2-1; TRBD2 matches 12 bases. Trimming at V came to 8 bases and at J to 8 bases, leaving 4 bases not matched to a gene. CDR3 length: 13 amino acids. The germline V gene has CDR1 LNHDA and CDR2 SQIVND (reference sequence). The CDR3 region has the DNA TGTGCCAGTTCTAGCGGGAGGGGTTATGAGCAGTTCTTC. It specifies CASSSGRGYEQFF.

This clonotype occurred many times. This sequence joins TRBV20-1 and TRBJ2-1; D unresolved. CDR1 and CDR2 from the germline V gene are DFQATT and SNEGSKA (reference sequence). Trimming stripped 0 bases from V and 5 bases from J, with 14 bases between. The CDR3 length is 15 residues. CDR3 sequence (DNA): TGCAGTGCTAGAGATTGGGCTAGTTTCGACAATGAGCAGTTCTTC. This gives the protein CSARDWASFDNEQFF.

J is TRBJ2-5 and V is TRBV5-4; 8 nucleotides match TRBD2. V lost 0 bases, J lost 0 bases, and 4 bases stayed unmatched. The CDR3 is 16 amino acids. In germline, CDR1 is SGHNT, CDR2 YYREEE (reference sequence). The CDR3 nucleotides read TGTGCCAGCAGCTTGGAGGTAGCGGGGAACCAAGAGACCCAGTACTTC. Translation: CASSLEVAGNQETQYF.

There are a few counts of this clonotype. The V call is TRBV11-2, the J call TRBJ1-2; D ambiguous. The germline gives CDR1 SGHAT, CDR2 FQNNGV. The CDR3 is 13 amino acids. With 5 bases removed from V and 3 bases from J, the gap between germline ends came to 10 bases. This CDR3 reads CASSRVSHYGYTF. CDR3 DNA sequence: TGTGCCAGCAGCCGCGTCTCTCACTATGGCTACACCTTC.

The CDR3 is CASNNRGRNYGYTF. CDR3 bases: TGTGCCAGCAACAACAGGGGGCGAAACTATGGCTACACCTTC. The rearrangement uses TRBV7-9 and TRBJ1-2; 9 bases fit TRBD1. This CDR3 has 14 amino acids. The V gene end was trimmed by 7 bases and the J gene end by 2 bases; junction bases not matched to a gene: 5. Germline V gives CDR1 SEHNR, CDR2 FQNEAQ (reference sequence).

This clonotype was seen repeatedly, ten times or more. The chain combines TRBV7-3 with TRBJ2-3; 8 nucleotides align to TRBD1. This CDR3 region has 16 residues. V lost 5 bases, J lost 4 bases, and 11 bases stayed unmatched. Germline V gene sequence: CDR1 SGHTA, CDR2 FQGTGA. CDR3 sequence reads: CASSPQGAIKADTQYF. For the CDR3, the DNA is TGTGCCAGCAGCCCCCAGGGGGCCATAAAGGCAGATACGCAGTATTTT.

This clonotype was picked up many times. Here the CDR3 DNA reads TGCAGCGTTGGGGAGGACCTCTATGGCTACACCTTC. Protein product: CSVGEDLYGYTF. This sequence joins TRBV29-1 and TRBJ1-2; D is ambiguous. CDR1 is SQVTM, CDR2 ANQGSEA, per germline. The CDR3 covers 12 residues. The V end was cut by 4 bases, the J end by 4 bases, with 10 bases between.